The present T cell receptor beta chain was sequenced within a study of T cell responses to AZD1222 COVID-19 vaccine. Study-level findings and limits: Among spike-specific TCRs, nearly half reportedly target unmutated variant regions. Spike-specific TCR depth and breadth grew after two AZD1222 doses. Just a handful of people given AZD1222 tested seropositive at baseline. Clonal diversity was possibly underestimated, and white British individuals and females predominated among donors.

Comment on this clone: The target antigen is unknown.

The CDR3 length is 12 residues. Germline assignment: CDR1 SGHTA and CDR2 FQGNSA. With 2 bases removed from V and 8 bases from J, the gap between germline ends came to 9 bases. The method was immunoSEQ multiplex PCR; TCRdb's version includes in-frame clones alone and lacks a portion of them. This table holds approximately 100,000 clones, around 87% found once. This specimen was peripheral blood, taken 28 days after the second AZD1222 dose. The sequence was obtained from an adult who received the AZD1222 COVID-19 vaccine. This rearrangement joins TRBV7-2 to TRBJ1-2; D possibly corresponds to TRBD1 (6 bases). Written as DNA, the CDR3 is TGTGCCAGCAGCTTATTGGGACACGGCTACACCTTC. Amino acids: CASSLLGHGYTF. Together with reference TRBV7-2 and TRBJ1-2, the CDR3 gives the full variable domain: GAGVSQSPSNKVTEKGKDVELRCDPISGHTALYWYRQSLGQGLEFLIYFQGNSAPDKSGLPSDRFSAERTGGSVSTLTIQRTQQEDSAVYLCASSLLGHGYTFGSGTRLTVV.